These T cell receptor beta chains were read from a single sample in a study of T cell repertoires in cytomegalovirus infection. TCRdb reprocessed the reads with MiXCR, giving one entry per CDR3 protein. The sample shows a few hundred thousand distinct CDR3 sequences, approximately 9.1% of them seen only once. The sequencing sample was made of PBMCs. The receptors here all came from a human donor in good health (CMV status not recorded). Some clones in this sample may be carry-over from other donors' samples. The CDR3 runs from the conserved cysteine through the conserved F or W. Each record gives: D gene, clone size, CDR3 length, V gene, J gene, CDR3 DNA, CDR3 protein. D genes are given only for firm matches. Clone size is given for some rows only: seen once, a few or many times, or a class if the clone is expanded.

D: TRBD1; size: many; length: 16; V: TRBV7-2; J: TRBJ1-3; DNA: TGTGCCAGCAGCTTAGAGGGACAGTACTCTGGAAACACCATATATTTT; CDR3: CASSLEGQYSGNTIYF
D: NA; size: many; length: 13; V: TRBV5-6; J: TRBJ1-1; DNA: TGTGCCAGCAGCTTTACGGGACTCCGTGGAGCTTTCTTT; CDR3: CASSFTGLRGAFF
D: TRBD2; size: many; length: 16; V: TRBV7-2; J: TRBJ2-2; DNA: TGTGCCAGCAGCCGTCCTGCGGGGGGCGATACCGGGGAGCTGTTTTTT; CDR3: CASSRPAGGDTGELFF
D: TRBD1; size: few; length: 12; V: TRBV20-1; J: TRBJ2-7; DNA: TGCAGTGCAGAAGGGGGCCATTACGAGCAGTACTTC; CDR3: CSAEGGHYEQYF
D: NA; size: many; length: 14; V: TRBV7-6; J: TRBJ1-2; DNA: TGTGCCAGCAGCTGGGGACGGAGCCCCTATGGCTACACCTTC; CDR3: CASSWGRSPYGYTF
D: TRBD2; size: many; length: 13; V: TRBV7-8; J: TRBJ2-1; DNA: TGTGCCAGCCGGGGGGGCCAGTACAATGAGCAGTTCTTC; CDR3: CASRGGQYNEQFF
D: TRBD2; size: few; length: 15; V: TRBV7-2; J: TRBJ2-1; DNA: TGTGCCAGCAGCTTAGTGCGGGGGGCCTACAATGAGCAGTTCTTC; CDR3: CASSLVRGAYNEQFF
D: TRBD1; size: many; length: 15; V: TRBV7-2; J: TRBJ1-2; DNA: TGTGCCAGCAGCTTCACCAGGGGGCGCAACTATGGCTACACCTTC; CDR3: CASSFTRGRNYGYTF
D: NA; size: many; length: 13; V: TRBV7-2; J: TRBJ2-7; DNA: TGTGCCAGCAGCTACACCCGTTCGTTGGCGCAGTACTTC; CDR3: CASSYTRSLAQYF
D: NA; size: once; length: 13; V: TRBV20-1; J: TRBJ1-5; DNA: TGCAGTGCCCCGGGGGGGGGCAATCAGCCCCAGCATTTT; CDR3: CSAPGGGNQPQHF
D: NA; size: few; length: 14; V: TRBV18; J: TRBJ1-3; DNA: TGTGCCAGCTCACTACAGGGAGAAGGAAACACCATATATTTT; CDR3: CASSLQGEGNTIYF
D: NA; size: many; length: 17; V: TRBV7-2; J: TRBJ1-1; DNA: TGTGCCAGCAGCTTAGGAGGGACCGCCTATTTGGACACTGAAGCTTTCTTT; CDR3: CASSLGGTAYLDTEAFF
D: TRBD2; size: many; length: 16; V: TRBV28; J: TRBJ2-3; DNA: TGTGCCAGCACCCCTTTTGGGACTAGCGGGGGGGATACGCAGTATTTT; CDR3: CASTPFGTSGGDTQYF
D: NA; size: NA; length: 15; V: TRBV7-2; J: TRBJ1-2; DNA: TGTGCCAGCAGCTTAGGTGGCGGAAGTGTCTATGGCTACACCTTC; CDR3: CASSLGGGSVYGYTF
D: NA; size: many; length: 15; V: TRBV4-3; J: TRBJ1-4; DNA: TGCGCCAGCAGCCAAGAGGGTGCAACTAATGAAAAACTGTTTTTT; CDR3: CASSQEGATNEKLFF
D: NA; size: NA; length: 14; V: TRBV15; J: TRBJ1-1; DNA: TGTGCCACCAGCGGTTACGGACGGAACACTGAAGCTTTCTTT; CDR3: CATSGYGRNTEAFF
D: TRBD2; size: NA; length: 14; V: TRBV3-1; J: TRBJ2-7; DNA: TGTGCCAGCAGACGAGGACTAGCGGGAAACGAGCAGTACTTC; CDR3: CASRRGLAGNEQYF
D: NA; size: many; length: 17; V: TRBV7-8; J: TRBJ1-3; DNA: TGTGCCAGCAGCTTATTAGGAGGGGGTTTTTCTGGAAACACCATATATTTT; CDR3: CASSLLGGGFSGNTIYF
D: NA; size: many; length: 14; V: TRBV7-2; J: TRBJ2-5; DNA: TGTGCCAGCAGCTTAATTGGGGGCCAAGAGACCCAGTACTTC; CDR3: CASSLIGGQETQYF
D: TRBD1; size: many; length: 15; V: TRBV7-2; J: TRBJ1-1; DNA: TGTGCCAGCAGCCGACAGGGCGGCGGGGACACTGAAGCTTTCTTT; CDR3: CASSRQGGGDTEAFF
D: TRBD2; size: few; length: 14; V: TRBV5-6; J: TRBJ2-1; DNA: TGTGCCAGCAGCATGGGACTAGCTAACCATGAGCAGTTCTTC; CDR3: CASSMGLANHEQFF
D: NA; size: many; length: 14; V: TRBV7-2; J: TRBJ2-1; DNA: TGTGCCAGCAGGGTAGCAAGCAGCGTTCCCCGGGAGTTCTTC; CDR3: CASRVASSVPREFF
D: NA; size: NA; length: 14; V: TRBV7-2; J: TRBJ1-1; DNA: TGTGCCAGCAGCTTAGTGAAGGGCCTTTCTGAAGCTTTCTTT; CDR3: CASSLVKGLSEAFF
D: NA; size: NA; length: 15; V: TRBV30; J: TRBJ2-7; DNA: TGTGCCTGGAGCGGGGGCCCGTGGCACTCCTACGAGCAGTACTTC; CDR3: CAWSGGPWHSYEQYF
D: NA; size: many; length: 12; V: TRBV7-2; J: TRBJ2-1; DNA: TGTGCCAGCAAGATAGGGTTGGAGCAGCAGTTCTTC; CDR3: CASKIGLEQQFF
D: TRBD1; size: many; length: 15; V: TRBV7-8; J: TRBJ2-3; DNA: TGTGCCAGCAGCCGGAACAGGGGGCGCACAGATACGCAGTATTTT; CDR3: CASSRNRGRTDTQYF
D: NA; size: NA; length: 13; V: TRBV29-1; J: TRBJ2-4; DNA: TGCAGCGTTGGCTCGGGTACCAAAAACATTCAGTACTTC; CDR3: CSVGSGTKNIQYF
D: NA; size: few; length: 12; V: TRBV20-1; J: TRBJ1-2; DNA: TGCAGTGCTACCCGGGGCTTCTATGGCTACACCTTC; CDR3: CSATRGFYGYTF
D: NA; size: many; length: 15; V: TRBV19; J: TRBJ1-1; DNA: TGTGCCAGTAGCGCCCCGGGACTGCAGACCAGTGAAGCTTTCTTT; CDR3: CASSAPGLQTSEAFF
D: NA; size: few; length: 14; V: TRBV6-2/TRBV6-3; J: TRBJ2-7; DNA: TGTGCCAGCAGTTATACGCGACAGGACTACGAGCAGTACTTC; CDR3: CASSYTRQDYEQYF
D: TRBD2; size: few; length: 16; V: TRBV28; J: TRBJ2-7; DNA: TGTGCCAGCAGTTCCTCGACTAGCGCTGATGTCGGTGAGCAGTACTTC; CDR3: CASSSSTSADVGEQYF